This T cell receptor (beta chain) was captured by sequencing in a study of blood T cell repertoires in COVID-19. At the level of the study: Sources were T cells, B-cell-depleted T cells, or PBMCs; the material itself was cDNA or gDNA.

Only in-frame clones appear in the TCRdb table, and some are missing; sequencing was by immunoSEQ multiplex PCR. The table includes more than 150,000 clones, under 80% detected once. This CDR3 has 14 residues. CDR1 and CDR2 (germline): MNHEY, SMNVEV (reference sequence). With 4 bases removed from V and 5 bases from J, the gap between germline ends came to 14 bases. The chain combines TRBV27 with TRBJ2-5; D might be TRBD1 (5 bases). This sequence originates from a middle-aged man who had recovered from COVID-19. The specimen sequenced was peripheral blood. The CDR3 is CASSWGHLGETQYF. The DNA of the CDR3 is TGTGCCAGCAGTTGGGGCCATCTGGGGGAGACCCAGTACTTC.